This T cell receptor (beta chain) is from a study of blood T cell repertoires in COVID-19. Study summary: Sites in the United States, Italy and Spain provided acute and convalescent COVID-19 samples. T cells, B-cell-depleted T cells, or PBMCs provided the cDNA or gDNA that served as material.

The authors' processing: Reference gene primer amplification in the assay estimated nucleated cell counts. Profiling relied on immunoSEQ multiplex PCR, and the TCRdb table lists in-frame clones only, not all of them. V and J calls and clone size are given by that table; D and trimming were obtained from the DNA. This repertoire shows around 200,000 clones, 70% to 80% found once; its top ten account for roughly 13%. The CDR3 is made up of 16 amino acids. The ends lost 4 bases at V and 2 bases at J; junction bases unmatched: 10. CDR1 and CDR2 (germline): LNHDA, SQIVND (reference sequence). The origin of this receptor is a man in his fifties or sixties who had recovered from COVID-19. Sequenced: peripheral blood. V is TRBV19 and J is TRBJ1-1; TRBD1 matches 7 bases. The CDR3 loop is CASSKFMGQRNTEAFF. DNA for the CDR3: TGTGCCAGTAGTAAGTTTATGGGACAGAGAAACACTGAAGCTTTCTTT.